Shown below are 32 T cell receptor beta chains from a single sample sequenced in a study of T cell repertoires in cytomegalovirus infection. TCRdb redid the calling of the reads with MiXCR, one entry per CDR3 protein. The sample consists of 680,000 or so distinct CDR3 sequences, about 40% of them appearing once. Sample: PBMCs. The receptors shown here come from a human donor in good health (CMV status not recorded). Some clones in this sample may be carry-over from other donors' samples.

The chain recombines TRBV29-1 with TRBJ2-4; D gene ambiguous. V lost 3 bases and J 2 bases, leaving 5 bases between the germline ends. CDR1 is SQVTM and CDR2 is ANQGSEA in the germline V gene. The CDR3 length is 12 residues. The CDR3 sequence is CSVEGPKNIQYF. Written as DNA, the CDR3 is TGCAGCGTTGAGGGTCCCAAAAACATTCAGTACTTC.

The chain links TRBV7-8 to TRBJ2-7; TRBD2 agrees at 8 bases. The CDR3 has 17 amino acids. The ends lost 2 bases at V and 6 bases at J; junction bases unmatched: 15. Germline lookup yields CDR1 SGHVS and CDR2 FQNEAQ. CDR3 nucleotide sequence: TGTGCCAGCAGCTTACGTGGACGGGAGGGCCACGTTGGCGAGCAGTACTTC. Its translation is CASSLRGREGHVGEQYF. The full variable domain, rest sourced from reference TRBV7-8 and TRBJ2-7, is GAGVSQSPRYKVAKRGQDVALRCDPISGHVSLFWYQQALGQGPEFLTYFQNEAQLDKSGLPSDRFFAERPEGSVSTLKIQRTQQEDSAVYLCASSLRGREGHVGEQYFGPGTRLTVT.

The chain recombines TRBV4-2 with TRBJ2-5; the D is unclear. This CDR3 is built from 13 residues. Germline V CDR1 and CDR2: LGHNA, YNFKEQ. The V end lost 2 bases, the J end lost 2 bases, and 6 bases lay between the germline ends. The chain's CDR3 is CASSQLTQETQYF. Written as DNA, the CDR3 is TGTGCCAGCAGCCAACTAACTCAAGAGACCCAGTACTTC.

V is TRBV2 and J is TRBJ2-5; D gene unclear. CDR1 SNHLY and CDR2 FYNNEI come from the germline V gene. CDR3 size: 14 residues. V lost 2 bases to trimming and J lost 4 bases, with 11 bases between them. The CDR3 DNA reads TGTGCCAGCAGTGAATTGGGTCCGAGAGAGACCCAGTACTTC. This translates into CASSELGPRETQYF.

This chain links TRBV11-2 with TRBJ1-4; D unresolved. V lost 7 bases and J lost 0, with 6 bases in between. The CDR3 contains 13 residues. Looked up from germline, CDR1 is SGHAT and CDR2 is FQNNGV. The CDR3 DNA is TGTGCCAGCATCACAGCAACTAATGAAAAACTGTTTTTT. Translating gives CASITATNEKLFF.

A single count supports this clonotype. The CDR3 loop is CASSGGQELSGSPLHF. The DNA of the CDR3 is TGTGCCAGCAGCGGGGGACAGGAGTTATCGGGATCACCCCTCCACTTT. The rearrangement links TRBV5-5 to TRBJ1-6, with TRBD1 identical over 8 bases. This CDR3 is built from 16 residues. The V gene's germline CDR1 is SGHKS and CDR2 YYEKEE (reference sequence). The J segment lost 10 bases and the V segment lost 4 bases, leaving 13 bases of the junction unmatched.

The chain combines TRBV7-6 with TRBJ2-7; D is unresolved. The V end lost 5 bases, the J end lost 0 bases, and 11 bases lay between the germline ends. CDR1 and CDR2 from the germline V gene are SGHVS and FNYEAQ. The CDR3 is 14 residues long. DNA for the CDR3: TGTGCCAGCAGCAACCAATACGGCTCCTACGAGCAGTACTTC. This translates into CASSNQYGSYEQYF.

This sequence joins TRBV7-9 and TRBJ2-3; the match to TRBD2 covers 11 bases. The germline gives CDR1 SEHNR, CDR2 FQNEAQ (reference sequence). The trim removed 0 bases at V and 6 bases at J, leaving 11 bases unmatched. The CDR3 sequence is 18 residues long. Here the CDR3 DNA reads TGTGCCAGCAGCTTAGCCGGGCCACTAGCGGGAGCCACGGATACGCAGTATTTT. Encoded protein: CASSLAGPLAGATDTQYF.

V and J are TRBV28 and TRBJ1-5; D not resolved. Germline assignment: CDR1 MDHEN and CDR2 SYDVKM. There are 17 residues in the CDR3. V dropped 3 bases and J dropped 2 bases, with 17 bases sitting between them. CDR3 nucleotide sequence: TGTGCCAGCAGTTTTCTTGGGCGACTAATGGGCAATCAGCCCCAGCATTTT. This codes for CASSFLGRLMGNQPQHF.

The chain combines TRBV19 with TRBJ2-1; the match to TRBD2 covers 10 bases. J lost 8 bases, V lost 7 bases, and 11 bases had no gene match. The CDR3 contains 15 residues. Germline assignment: CDR1 LNHDA and CDR2 SQIVND (reference sequence). CDR3 amino acids: CASMSGRASLDEQFF. Written as DNA, the CDR3 is TGTGCCAGTATGAGCGGGAGGGCCTCTTTGGATGAGCAGTTCTTC. Filled out from reference TRBV19 and TRBJ2-1, the complete variable domain reads DGGITQSPKYLFRKEGQNVTLSCEQNLNHDAMYWYRQDPGQGLRLIYYSQIVNDFQKGDIAEGYSVSREKKESFPLTVTSAQKNPTAFYLCASMSGRASLDEQFFGPGTRLTVL.

Only one count was recorded for this clonotype. With a much larger clone just one base away, this may be a read error. A read error is likely, as this CDR3 ends without the conserved phenylalanine or tryptophan. This chain joins TRBV7-8 and TRBJ2-1; 10 positions agree with TRBD2. Germline V gives CDR1 SGHVS, CDR2 FQNEAQ. CDR3 length equals 16 residues. V was clipped by 4 bases and J by 4 bases; unmatched bases: 7. Written as DNA, the CDR3 is TGTGCCAGCAGCTGGTCCAGCGGGGGGGTATACAATGAGCAGTTCTTA. This sequence encodes CASSWSSGGVYNEQFL.

This chain connects TRBV19 to TRBJ1-5; D is uncertain. Germline V gene data show CDR1 as LNHDA and CDR2 as SQIVND (reference sequence). The CDR3 is 17 residues long. The ends were cut back, 7 bases at V and 2 bases at J, with 21 bases in the middle. The CDR3 DNA follows: TGTGCCAGTACTCAAGCACGGGCCAGAATCGGCAATCAGCCCCAGCATTTT. Amino acids: CASTQARARIGNQPQHF.

This clonotype came up a few times. The V gene is TRBV12-3 or TRBV12-4, the J gene TRBJ2-2; D gene uncertain. CDR3 length equals 14 residues. Trimming took 5 bases from V and 3 from J, leaving 10 bases between them. The CDR3 protein is CASSDHGDTGELFF. CDR3 nucleotide sequence: TGTGCCAGCAGTGACCATGGGGACACCGGGGAGCTGTTTTTT.

This clonotype was seen repeatedly, ten times or more. V gene TRBV9 combines with J gene TRBJ1-1, with D perhaps TRBD1 (6 bases). CDR3 size: 14 residues. Trimming took 7 bases from V and 5 from J, leaving 18 bases between them. The germline V gene encodes CDR1 SGDLS and CDR2 YYNGEE. The CDR3 is CASGGGGRRTEAFF. CDR3 in DNA: TGTGCCAGCGGAGGGGGGGGAAGGAGAACTGAAGCTTTCTTT.

Notes on this clonotype: An end of the junction differs from the germline gene, which may be a read error. This chain uses TRBV7-8 with TRBJ1-5; TRBD1 aligns across 10 bases. From germline, CDR1 is SGHVS and CDR2 FQNEAQ. The CDR3 sequence is 15 residues long. CDR3 nucleotides: TGTGCCCGAAGCTTAGACAGGGGGCCAAAGCAGCCCCCTCCTTTT. It encodes CARSLDRGPKQPPPF.

V gene TRBV6-6 combines with J gene TRBJ1-3, with D unresolved. CDR1 and CDR2 (germline): MNHNY, SVGAGI (reference sequence). Trimming shortened V by 8 bases and J by 0 bases, and 17 bases separated the two germline ends. The CDR3 contains 16 residues. The CDR3 nucleotides read TGTGCCAGCTCGATGGGGAGGGTTGACTCTGGAAACACCATATATTTT. Translation gives CASSMGRVDSGNTIYF.

The chain combines TRBV28 with TRBJ1-6; maybe TRBD1 (6 bases). The length of the CDR3 is 14 residues. The V gene's germline CDR1 is MDHEN and CDR2 SYDVKM. With 3 bases removed from V and 7 bases from J, the gap between germline ends came to 10 bases. CDR3: CASSFRGPNSPLHF. The CDR3 DNA reads as TGTGCCAGCAGTTTCAGGGGCCCCAATTCACCCCTCCACTTT.

This clonotype was observed a few times. This rearrangement joins TRBV27 to TRBJ2-2; the D gene could be TRBD1 or TRBD2 (5 bases each). CDR3 size: 14 residues. Germline assignment: CDR1 MNHEY and CDR2 SMNVEV (reference sequence). V lost 6 bases and J lost 9, with 17 bases in between. This chain's CDR3 is CASSRDEGRWELFF. As DNA, the CDR3 is TGTGCCAGCAGCCGAGACGAGGGGCGGTGGGAGCTGTTTTTT.

This clonotype was observed a handful of times. The chain joins TRBV19 to TRBJ1-3; D gene ambiguous. This CDR3 has 17 residues. Per germline, CDR1 LNHDA and CDR2 SQIVND (reference sequence). Trimming stripped 4 bases from V and 0 bases from J, with 16 bases between. CDR3 residues: CASSSLLTGISGNTIYF. As DNA, the CDR3 is TGTGCCAGTAGTAGCCTTCTAACCGGGATCTCTGGAAACACCATATATTTT.

The chain recombines TRBV7-9 with TRBJ2-7; TRBD1 might be the D (6 bases). The CDR3 loop spans 13 amino acids. The V end lost 5 bases, the J end lost 6 bases, and 14 bases lay between the germline ends. Looked up from germline, CDR1 is SEHNR and CDR2 is FQNEAQ (reference sequence). CDR3 sequence: CASSRKQGPEQYF. In DNA form, the CDR3 reads TGTGCCAGCAGCCGAAAACAGGGTCCCGAGCAGTACTTC.

This clonotype was seen more than once but under ten times. The V gene is TRBV27, the J gene TRBJ2-1; 7 nucleotides match TRBD2. The CDR3 loop spans 16 amino acids. Per the germline V gene, CDR1 is MNHEY and CDR2 is SMNVEV (reference sequence). The J segment lost 2 bases and the V segment lost 2 bases, leaving 6 bases of the junction unmatched. In DNA form, the CDR3 reads TGTGCCAGCAGTTTAACGGGGGAGGGCCCCTACAATGAGCAGTTCTTC. As protein: CASSLTGEGPYNEQFF.

In the case of this clonotype: One end of the junction is discordant with germline, which a read error may explain. The gene calls are TRBV7-2 and TRBJ1-4; TRBD1 aligns across 10 bases. This CDR3 is 14 amino acids long. Germline CDR1 is SGHTA and CDR2 is FQGNSA. CDR3 protein: CASSRDRGYEKMFF. Here the CDR3 DNA reads TGTGCAAGCAGCCGGGACAGGGGTTACGAAAAAATGTTTTTT.

The chain recombines TRBV7-6 with TRBJ2-5; 7 nucleotides align to TRBD1. Trimming took 5 bases from V and 2 from J; bases not matched to a gene: 5. The CDR3 spans 14 residues. The germline gives CDR1 SGHVS, CDR2 FNYEAQ. The CDR3, as DNA: TGTGCCAGCAGCCGATGGGGACAGCAAGAGACCCAGTACTTC. Amino acid sequence: CASSRWGQQETQYF.

The chain recombines TRBV7-2 with TRBJ2-7, with unresolved D. Looked up from germline, CDR1 is SGHTA and CDR2 is FQGNSA. The CDR3 covers 14 residues. Trimming left V 2 bases short and J 2 bases short, with 10 bases between. The CDR3 DNA follows: TGTGCCAGCAGCTTACAGCCAGCCACCTACGAGCAGTACTTC. Protein product: CASSLQPATYEQYF.

This chain uses TRBV7-8 with TRBJ2-1; D is possibly TRBD2 (6 bases). CDR1 and CDR2 (germline): SGHVS, FQNEAQ. V shed 1 base and J shed 8 bases, with 9 bases lying between them. CDR3 size: 13 residues. The CDR3 spells CASSLGGVDEQFF. CDR3 DNA: TGTGCCAGCAGCTTAGGGGGGGTCGATGAGCAGTTCTTC. Full variable domain (rest looked up from reference TRBV7-8 and TRBJ2-1): GAGVSQSPRYKVAKRGQDVALRCDPISGHVSLFWYQQALGQGPEFLTYFQNEAQLDKSGLPSDRFFAERPEGSVSTLKIQRTQQEDSAVYLCASSLGGVDEQFFGPGTRLTVL.

This clonotype was recorded only once. The chain recombines TRBV15 with TRBJ2-1; the D gene could be TRBD1 or TRBD2 (5 bases each). Germline V gives CDR1 LNHNV, CDR2 YYDKDF (reference sequence). The CDR3 contains 17 residues. V dropped 3 bases and J dropped 0 bases, with 15 bases sitting between them. Written as DNA, the CDR3 is TGTGCCACCAGCAGCCCCGAGTGGGGGAGCTCCTACAATGAGCAGTTCTTC. Translated: CATSSPEWGSSYNEQFF.

V is TRBV6-2 or TRBV6-3 and J is TRBJ2-7; 11 bases are shared with TRBD2. Germline trimming cut 5 bases from V and 2 bases from J; bases unmatched to any gene: 8. The CDR3 runs 16 residues. Germline V CDR1 and CDR2: MNHEY, SVGEGT. In nucleotides, the CDR3 is TGTGCCAGCAGTCCTACTAGCGGGAGATCAGCCTACGAGCAGTACTTC. Protein: CASSPTSGRSAYEQYF.

The chain combines TRBV28 with TRBJ1-1; 8 nucleotides agree with TRBD1. V was clipped by 1 base and J by 2 bases; unmatched bases: 6. The CDR3 totals 16 residues. In germline, CDR1 is MDHEN, CDR2 SYDVKM. The CDR3 loop reads CASSLSGQGINTEAFF. CDR3 bases: TGTGCCAGCAGTTTATCCGGACAGGGAATAAACACTGAAGCTTTCTTT.

Points on this clonotype: A much larger clone lies a single base off, so this may be a read error. The chain is built from TRBV7-2 and TRBJ1-1; D might be TRBD1 (5 bases). Per the germline V gene, CDR1 is SGHTA and CDR2 is FQGNSA. The CDR3 covers 15 residues. The CDR3 loop is CASRGGPNPNPEAFF. The CDR3 DNA sequence: TGTGCCAGCAGGGGGGGACCTAACCCGAACCCTGAAGCTTTCTTT.

The V and J genes are TRBV11-2 and TRBJ2-1, with TRBD2 matching over 10 bases. The CDR3 sequence is 19 residues long. Looked up from germline, CDR1 is SGHAT and CDR2 is FQNNGV. The trim removed 1 base at V and 0 bases at J, leaving 9 bases unmatched. The chain's CDR3 is CASSLGLAGDGSSYNEQFF. The CDR3 nucleotides read TGTGCCAGCAGCTTAGGGCTAGCGGGAGATGGGAGCTCCTACAATGAGCAGTTCTTC.

In this sample, this clonotype turned up once. This chain joins TRBV7-9 and TRBJ2-1; 12 nucleotides align to TRBD2. Per germline, CDR1 SEHNR and CDR2 FQNEAQ (reference sequence). This CDR3 is 18 amino acids long. Trimming at V came to 2 bases and at J to 2 bases, leaving 7 bases not matched to a gene. The CDR3 spells CASSLISSGGGPYNEQFF. The CDR3 DNA follows: TGTGCCAGCAGCTTAATATCTAGCGGGGGGGGCCCCTACAATGAGCAGTTCTTC.

A note on this clonotype: Since the CDR3 does not end with the conserved phenylalanine or tryptophan, this likely comes from a read error. This rearrangement joins TRBV4-1 to TRBJ2-7, with TRBD1 matching over 7 bases. CDR1 is MGHRA and CDR2 is YSYEKL in the germline V gene. The CDR3 loop spans 15 amino acids. With V trimmed by 2 bases and J by 0 bases, 4 bases remained unmatched. The CDR3 region has the DNA TGCGCCAGCAGCCAACTACAGGGGACCTCCTACGAGCAGTACTTA. Protein product: CASSQLQGTSYEQYL.